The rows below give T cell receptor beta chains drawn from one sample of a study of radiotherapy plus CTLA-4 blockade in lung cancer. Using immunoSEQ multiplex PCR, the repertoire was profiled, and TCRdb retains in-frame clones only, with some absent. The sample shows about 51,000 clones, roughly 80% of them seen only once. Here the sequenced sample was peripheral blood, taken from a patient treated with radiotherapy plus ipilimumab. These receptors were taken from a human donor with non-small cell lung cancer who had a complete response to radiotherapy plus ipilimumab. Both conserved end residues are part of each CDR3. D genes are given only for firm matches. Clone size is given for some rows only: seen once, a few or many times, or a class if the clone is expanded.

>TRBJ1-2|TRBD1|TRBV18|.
CASSEGQGNYGYTF
TGTGCCAGCTCAGAGGGACAGGGAAACTATGGCTACACCTTC
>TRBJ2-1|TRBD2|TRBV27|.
CASSSGLAGVQFF
TGTGCCAGCAGTTCAGGACTAGCGGGAGTTCAGTTCTTC
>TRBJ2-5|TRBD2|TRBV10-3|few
CAIRTSGNQETQYF
TGTGCCATCAGGACTAGCGGGAACCAAGAGACCCAGTACTTC
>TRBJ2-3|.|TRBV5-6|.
CASSLFEVSPYTQYF
TGTGCCAGCAGCTTGTTTGAGGTCAGCCCGTATACGCAGTATTTT
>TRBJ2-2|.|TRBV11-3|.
CASSSAGTANTGELFF
TGTGCCAGCAGCTCCGCGGGGACCGCGAACACCGGGGAGCTGTTTTTT
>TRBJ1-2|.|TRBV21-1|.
CASSRRGRGHGYTF
TGTGCCAGCAGCCGGAGGGGCAGGGGGCATGGCTACACCTTC
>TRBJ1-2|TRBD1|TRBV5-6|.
CASSRRTGGADTF
TGTGCCAGCAGCCGACGGACAGGGGGCGCGGACACCTTC
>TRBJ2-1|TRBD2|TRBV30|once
CAWRRGTSGSSYNEQFF
TGTGCCTGGAGGAGAGGGACTAGCGGGAGCTCCTACAATGAGCAGTTCTTC
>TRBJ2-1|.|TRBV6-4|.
CATGTAGHEQFF
TGTGCCACCGGGACTGCGGGTCATGAGCAGTTCTTC
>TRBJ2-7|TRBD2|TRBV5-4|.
CASSLAPAGGGYEQYF
TGTGCCAGCAGCTTGGCCCCAGCGGGGGGCGGGTACGAGCAGTACTTC
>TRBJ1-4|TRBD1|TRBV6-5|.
CASSYGSTGKREKLFF
TGTGCCAGCAGTTATGGGTCGACAGGGAAGCGTGAAAAACTGTTTTTT
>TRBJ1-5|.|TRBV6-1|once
CASSEGRGRIYQPQHF
TGTGCCAGCAGTGAAGGAAGGGGTCGTATATATCAGCCCCAGCATTTT
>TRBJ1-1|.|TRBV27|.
CASSFSLWERTEAFF
TGTGCCAGCAGTTTCTCTCTCTGGGAGAGGACTGAAGCTTTCTTT
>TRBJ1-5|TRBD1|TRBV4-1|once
CASSPRTGGTQPQHF
TGCGCCAGCAGCCCCCGGACAGGCGGCACTCAGCCCCAGCATTTT
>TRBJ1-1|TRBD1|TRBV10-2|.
CASSPMGQGTGNTEAFF
TGCGCCAGCAGTCCGATGGGACAGGGGACCGGGAACACTGAAGCTTTCTTT
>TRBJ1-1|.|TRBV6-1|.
CASSEGTANTEAFF
TGTGCCAGCAGTGAAGGGACAGCGAACACTGAAGCTTTCTTT
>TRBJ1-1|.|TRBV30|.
CAWSVLGGAFF
TGTGCCTGGAGTGTATTGGGAGGAGCTTTCTTT
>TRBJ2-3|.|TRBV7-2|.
CASSLKSGSTDTQYF
TGTGCCAGCAGCTTGAAGAGCGGTAGCACAGATACGCAGTATTTT
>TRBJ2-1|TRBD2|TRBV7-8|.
CASSSGRTRDNEQFF
TGTGCCAGCAGCTCAGGCAGGACTAGGGACAATGAGCAGTTCTTC
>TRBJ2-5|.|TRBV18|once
CASRLGQETQYF
TGTGCCAGCCGACTCGGACAAGAGACCCAGTACTTC
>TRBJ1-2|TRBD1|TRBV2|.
CASRTDDRGLYGYTF
TGTGCCAGCAGGACAGACGACAGGGGGCTCTATGGCTACACCTTC
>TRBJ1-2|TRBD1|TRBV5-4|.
CASSYRQGTHLSYTF
TGTGCCAGCAGTTACCGACAGGGAACCCATCTGAGCTACACCTTC
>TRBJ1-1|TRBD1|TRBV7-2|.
CASSATGGRANTEAFF
TGTGCCAGCAGTGCTACAGGGGGGCGGGCGAACACTGAAGCTTTCTTT
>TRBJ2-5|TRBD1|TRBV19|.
CASSMGQGARETQYF
TGTGCCAGTAGTATGGGGCAGGGGGCTAGAGAGACCCAGTACTTC
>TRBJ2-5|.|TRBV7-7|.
CASSLSSSETQYF
TGTGCTAGCAGCCTATCGTCTAGCGAGACCCAGTACTTC
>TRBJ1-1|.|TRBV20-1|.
CSAKGREAFF
TGCAGTGCTAAAGGGAGAGAAGCTTTCTTT
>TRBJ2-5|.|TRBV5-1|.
CASTSTGLGRKTQYF
TGCGCCAGCACCTCGACCGGTCTGGGGAGGAAGACCCAGTACTTC
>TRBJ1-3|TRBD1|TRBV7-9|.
CASSFETGSGNTIYF
TGTGCCAGCAGCTTCGAGACAGGGTCTGGAAACACCATATATTTT
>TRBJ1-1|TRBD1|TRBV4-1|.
CASSQTDRGGLMNTEAFF
TGCGCCAGCAGCCAGACCGACAGGGGGGGGTTAATGAACACTGAAGCTTTCTTT
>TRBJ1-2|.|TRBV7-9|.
CASSLGQGVSYGYTF
TGTGCCAGCAGCTTAGGGCAGGGTGTTTCATATGGCTACACCTTC
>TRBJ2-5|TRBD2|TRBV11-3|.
CASSSRTIAGALGQETQYF
TGTGCCAGCAGCTCCCGAACCATAGCGGGAGCCTTGGGCCAAGAGACCCAGTACTTC
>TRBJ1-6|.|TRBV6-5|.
CASSYAQGYNSPLHF
TGTGCCAGCAGTTACGCGCAGGGTTATAATTCACCCCTCCACTTT
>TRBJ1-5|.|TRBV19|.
CASSGVGGQVQPQHF
TGTGCCAGTAGTGGGGTGGGGGGTCAGGTTCAGCCCCAGCATTTT
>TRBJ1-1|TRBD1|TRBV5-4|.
CASKGVGQGNTEAFF
TGTGCCAGCAAAGGTGTGGGACAGGGGAACACTGAAGCTTTCTTT
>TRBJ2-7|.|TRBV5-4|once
CASSSTEPYEQYF
TGTGCCAGCAGCTCAACAGAGCCCTACGAGCAGTACTTC
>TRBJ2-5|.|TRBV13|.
CASSLRGRTYQETQYF
TGTGCCAGCAGCTTACGAGGGAGGACCTACCAAGAGACCCAGTACTTC
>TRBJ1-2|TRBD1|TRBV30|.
CAWSVQGARFNGYTF
TGTGCCTGGAGTGTACAGGGGGCGCGGTTTAATGGCTACACCTTC
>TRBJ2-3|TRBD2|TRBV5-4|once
CASSKGLAGTDTQYF
TGTGCCAGCAGCAAGGGACTAGCGGGCACAGATACGCAGTATTTT
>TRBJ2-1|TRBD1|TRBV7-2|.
CASSRDRANNEQFF
TGTGCCAGCAGCCGGGACAGGGCAAACAATGAGCAGTTCTTC
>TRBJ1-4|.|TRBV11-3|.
CASSPSRDYRTEKLFF
TGTGCCAGCAGCCCGTCCCGGGACTACCGAACTGAAAAACTGTTTTTT
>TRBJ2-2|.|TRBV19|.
CASRVEEWRTNTGELFF
TGTGCCAGTAGGGTAGAGGAGTGGCGGACGAACACCGGGGAGCTGTTTTTT
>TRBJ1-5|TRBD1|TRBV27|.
CASSPLAVYGRTGNQPQHF
TGTGCCAGCAGTCCCTTAGCAGTTTATGGCCGGACAGGGAATCAGCCCCAGCATTTT